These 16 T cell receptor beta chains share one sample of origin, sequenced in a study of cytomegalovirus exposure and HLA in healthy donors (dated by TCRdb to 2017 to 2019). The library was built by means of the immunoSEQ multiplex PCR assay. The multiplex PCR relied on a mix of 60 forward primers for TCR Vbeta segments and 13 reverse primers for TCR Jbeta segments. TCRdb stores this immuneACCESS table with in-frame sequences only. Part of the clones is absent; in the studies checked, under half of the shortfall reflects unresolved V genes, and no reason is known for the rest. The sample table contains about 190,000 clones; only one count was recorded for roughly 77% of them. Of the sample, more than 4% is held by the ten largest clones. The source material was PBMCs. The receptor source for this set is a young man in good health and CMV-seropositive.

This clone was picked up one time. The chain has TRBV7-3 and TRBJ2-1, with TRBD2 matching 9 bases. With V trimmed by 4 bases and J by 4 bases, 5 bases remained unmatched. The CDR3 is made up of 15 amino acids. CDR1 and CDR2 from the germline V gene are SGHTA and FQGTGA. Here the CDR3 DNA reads TGTGCCAGCAGCTCTAGCGGGACTCGGTACAATGAGCAGTTCTTC. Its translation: CASSSSGTRYNEQFF.

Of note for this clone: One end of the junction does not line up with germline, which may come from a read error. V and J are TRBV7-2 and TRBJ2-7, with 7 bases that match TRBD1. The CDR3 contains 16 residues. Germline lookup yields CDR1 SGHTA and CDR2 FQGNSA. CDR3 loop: CASSISGSGTVYERYF. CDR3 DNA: TGTGCCAGCAGCATATCAGGGTCCGGGACAGTATACGAGCGGTACTTC.

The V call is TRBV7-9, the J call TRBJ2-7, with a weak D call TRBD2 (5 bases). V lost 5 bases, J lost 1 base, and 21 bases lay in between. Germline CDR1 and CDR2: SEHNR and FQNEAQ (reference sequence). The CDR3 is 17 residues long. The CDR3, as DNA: TGTGCCAGCAGCCCCGAGCGGTCGGGCCAGAGGTCCTACGAGCAGTACTTC. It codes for CASSPERSGQRSYEQYF. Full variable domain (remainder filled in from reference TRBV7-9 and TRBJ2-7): DTGVSQNPRHKITKRGQNVTFRCDPISEHNRLYWYRQTLGQGPEFLTYFQNEAQLEKSRLLSDRFSAERPKGSFSTLEIQRTEQGDSAMYLCASSPERSGQRSYEQYFGPGTRLTVT.

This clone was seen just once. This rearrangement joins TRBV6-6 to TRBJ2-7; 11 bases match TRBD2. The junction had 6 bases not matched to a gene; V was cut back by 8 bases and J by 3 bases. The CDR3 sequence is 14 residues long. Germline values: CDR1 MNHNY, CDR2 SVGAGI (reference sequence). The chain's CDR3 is CASASTSGSYEQYF. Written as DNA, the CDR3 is TGTGCCAGCGCCAGCACTAGCGGGAGCTACGAGCAGTACTTC.

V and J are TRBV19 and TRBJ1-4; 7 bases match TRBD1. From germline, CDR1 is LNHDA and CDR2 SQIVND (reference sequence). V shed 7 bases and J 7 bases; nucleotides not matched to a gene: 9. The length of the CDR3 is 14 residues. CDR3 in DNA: TGTGCCAGTACCCCGACAGGGATCGGTGAAAAACTGTTTTTT. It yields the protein CASTPTGIGEKLFF.

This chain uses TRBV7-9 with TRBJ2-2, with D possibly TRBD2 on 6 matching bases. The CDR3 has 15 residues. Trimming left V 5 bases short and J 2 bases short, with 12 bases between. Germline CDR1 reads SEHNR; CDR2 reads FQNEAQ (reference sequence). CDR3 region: CASSNRDSNTGELFF. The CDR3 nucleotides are TGTGCCAGCAGCAACCGGGACTCCAACACCGGGGAGCTGTTTTTT.

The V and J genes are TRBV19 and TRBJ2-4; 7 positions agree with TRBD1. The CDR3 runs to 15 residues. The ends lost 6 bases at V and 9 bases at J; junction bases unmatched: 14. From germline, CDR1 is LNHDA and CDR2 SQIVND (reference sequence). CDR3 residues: CASSPSGGGLGIQYF. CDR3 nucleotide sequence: TGTGCCAGTAGCCCCTCAGGGGGTGGCCTGGGCATTCAGTACTTC.

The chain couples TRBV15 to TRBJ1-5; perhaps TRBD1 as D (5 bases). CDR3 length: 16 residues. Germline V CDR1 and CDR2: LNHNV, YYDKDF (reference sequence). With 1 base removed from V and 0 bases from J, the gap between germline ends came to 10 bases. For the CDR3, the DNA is TGTGCCACCAGCAGAGGTCCAGGGAATAGCAATCAGCCCCAGCATTTT. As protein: CATSRGPGNSNQPQHF.

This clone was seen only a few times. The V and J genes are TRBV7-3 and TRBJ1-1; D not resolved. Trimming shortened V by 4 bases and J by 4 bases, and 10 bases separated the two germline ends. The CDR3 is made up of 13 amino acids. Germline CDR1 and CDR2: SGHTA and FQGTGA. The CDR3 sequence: CASSSGSATEAFF. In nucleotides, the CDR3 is TGTGCCAGCAGCTCAGGCTCCGCCACTGAAGCTTTCTTT. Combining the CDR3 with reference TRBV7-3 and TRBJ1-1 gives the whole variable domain GAGVSQTPSNKVTEKGKYVELRCDPISGHTALYWYRQSLGQGPEFLIYFQGTGAADDSGLPNDRFFAVRPEGSVSTLKIQRTERGDSAVYLCASSSGSATEAFFGQGTRLTVV.

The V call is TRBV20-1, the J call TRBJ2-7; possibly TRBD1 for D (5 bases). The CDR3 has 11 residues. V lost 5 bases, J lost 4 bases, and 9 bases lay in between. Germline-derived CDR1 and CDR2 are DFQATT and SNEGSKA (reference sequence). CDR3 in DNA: TGCAGTGCTCACAACAGGTACGAGCAGTACTTC. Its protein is CSAHNRYEQYF.

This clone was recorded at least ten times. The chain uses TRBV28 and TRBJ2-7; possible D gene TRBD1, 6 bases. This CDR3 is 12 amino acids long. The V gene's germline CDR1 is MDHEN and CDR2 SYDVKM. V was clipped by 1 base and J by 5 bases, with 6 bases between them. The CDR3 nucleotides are TGTGCCAGCAGTTTATCAGGGGACGAGCAGTACTTC. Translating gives CASSLSGDEQYF.

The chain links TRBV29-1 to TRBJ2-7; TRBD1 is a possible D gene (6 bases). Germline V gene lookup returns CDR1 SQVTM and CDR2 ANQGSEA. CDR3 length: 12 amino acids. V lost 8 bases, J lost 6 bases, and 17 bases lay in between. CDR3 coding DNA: TGCAGCTTTTGTGTGACAGGACGCGAGCAGTACTTC. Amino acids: CSFCVTGREQYF.

CDR3 in amino acids: CASSSRQGPTYNEQFF. The CDR3 DNA reads as TGTGCCAGCAGCAGCCGACAGGGACCTACCTACAATGAGCAGTTCTTC. The chain recombines TRBV9 with TRBJ2-1; TRBD1 agrees at 7 bases. Trimming at V came to 4 bases and at J to 2 bases, leaving 9 bases not matched to a gene. The germline V gene encodes CDR1 SGDLS and CDR2 YYNGEE. This CDR3 is built from 16 residues. Full variable domain (outside the CDR3, taken from reference TRBV9 and TRBJ2-1): DSGVTQTPKHLITATGQRVTLRCSPRSGDLSVYWYQQSLDQGLQFLIQYYNGEERAKGNILERFSAQQFPDLHSELNLSSLELGDSALYFCASSSRQGPTYNEQFFGPGTRLTVL.

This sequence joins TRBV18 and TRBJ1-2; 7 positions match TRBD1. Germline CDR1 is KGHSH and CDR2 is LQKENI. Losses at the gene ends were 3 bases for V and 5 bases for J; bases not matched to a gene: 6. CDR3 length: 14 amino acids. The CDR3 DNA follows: TGTGCCAGCTCACCTGGGACAGACGCTTATGGCTACACCTTC. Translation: CASSPGTDAYGYTF.

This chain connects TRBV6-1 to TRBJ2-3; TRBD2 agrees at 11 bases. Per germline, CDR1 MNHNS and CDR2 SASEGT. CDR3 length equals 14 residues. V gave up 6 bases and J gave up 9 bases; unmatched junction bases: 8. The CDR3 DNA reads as TGTGCCAGCAGAGGGGCTAGCGGGGGGTACACGCAGTATTTT. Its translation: CASRGASGGYTQYF.

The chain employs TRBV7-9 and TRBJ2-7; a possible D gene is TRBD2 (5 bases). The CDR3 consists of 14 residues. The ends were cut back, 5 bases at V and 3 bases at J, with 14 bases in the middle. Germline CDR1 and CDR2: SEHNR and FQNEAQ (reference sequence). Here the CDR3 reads CASSPRAADYEQYF. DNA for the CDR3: TGTGCCAGCAGCCCACGAGCGGCAGACTACGAGCAGTACTTC.